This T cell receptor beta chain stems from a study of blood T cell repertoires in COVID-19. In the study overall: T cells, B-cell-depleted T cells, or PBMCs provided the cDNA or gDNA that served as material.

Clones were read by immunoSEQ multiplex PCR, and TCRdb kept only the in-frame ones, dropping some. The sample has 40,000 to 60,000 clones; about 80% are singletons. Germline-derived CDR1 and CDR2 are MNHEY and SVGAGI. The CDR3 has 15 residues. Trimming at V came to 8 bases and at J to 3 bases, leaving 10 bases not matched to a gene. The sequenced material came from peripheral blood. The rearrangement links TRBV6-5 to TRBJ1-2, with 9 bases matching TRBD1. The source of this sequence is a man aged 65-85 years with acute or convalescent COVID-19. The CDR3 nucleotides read TGTGCCAGCCTTAGCGCGGGACAGGGTTACTATGGCTACACCTTC. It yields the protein CASLSAGQGYYGYTF.